This TCR beta chain was captured by sequencing in a study of shared clonotypes between healthy human individuals. As for the study in general: The cohort had two women and a few men, ages 18 to 49.

Profiling relied on immunoSEQ multiplex PCR, and the TCRdb table lists in-frame clones only, not all of them. The data hold 1.4 million to 1.5 million clones, with around 97% observed a single time. As regards this clone: As yet, its antigen is unknown.

Regarding the study as a whole: All-four-donor shared clonotypes had higher generation probabilities than non-shared clonotypes did. Around 5% was the fraction of naive CD4 clonotypes found shared across several donors.

This clonotype was obtained from a man in his thirties or forties in good health. Sequencing was carried out using naive CD4+ T cells sorted from blood. Regarding subset: CD45RA+ positively selected.

CDR3 loop: CASSKRSGPHNQPQHF. DNA for the CDR3: TGTGCCAGCAGCAAAAGGTCGGGACCGCACAATCAGCCCCAGCATTTT. This chain joins TRBV21-1 and TRBJ1-5. TRBV21-1 is a known pseudogene. This CDR3 region has 16 residues.